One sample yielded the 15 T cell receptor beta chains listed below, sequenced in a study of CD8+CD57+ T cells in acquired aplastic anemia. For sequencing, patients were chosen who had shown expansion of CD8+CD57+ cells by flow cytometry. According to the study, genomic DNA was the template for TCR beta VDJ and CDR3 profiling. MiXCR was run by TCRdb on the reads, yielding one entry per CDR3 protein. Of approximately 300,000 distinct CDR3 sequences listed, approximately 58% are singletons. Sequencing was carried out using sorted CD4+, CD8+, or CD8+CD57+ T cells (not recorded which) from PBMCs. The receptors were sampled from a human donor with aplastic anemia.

The CDR3 reads CASSLEGQADVEAKTQYF. CDR3 in DNA: TGCGCCAGCAGCTTGGAGGGTCAGGCGGACGTTGAGGCTAAGACCCAGTACTTC. V gene TRBV5-1 combines with J gene TRBJ2-5, with D hard to call. V lost 0 bases, J lost 6 bases, and 24 bases lay in between. This CDR3 comprises 18 residues. Germline V gene sequence: CDR1 SGHRS, CDR2 YFSETQ.

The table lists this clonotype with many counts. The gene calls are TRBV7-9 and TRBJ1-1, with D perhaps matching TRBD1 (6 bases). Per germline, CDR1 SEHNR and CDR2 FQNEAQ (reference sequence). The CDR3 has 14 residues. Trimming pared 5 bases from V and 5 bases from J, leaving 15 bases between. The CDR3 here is CASSPQGRLTEAFF. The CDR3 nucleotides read TGTGCCAGCAGCCCCCAGGGGCGTTTGACTGAAGCTTTCTTT.

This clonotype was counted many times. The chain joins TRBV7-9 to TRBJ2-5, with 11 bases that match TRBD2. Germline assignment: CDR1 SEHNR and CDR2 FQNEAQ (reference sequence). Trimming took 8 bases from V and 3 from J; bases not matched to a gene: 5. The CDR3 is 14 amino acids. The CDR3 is CASRLGLAEETQYF. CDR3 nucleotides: TGTGCCAGCCGTTTGGGACTAGCGGAAGAGACCCAGTACTTC.

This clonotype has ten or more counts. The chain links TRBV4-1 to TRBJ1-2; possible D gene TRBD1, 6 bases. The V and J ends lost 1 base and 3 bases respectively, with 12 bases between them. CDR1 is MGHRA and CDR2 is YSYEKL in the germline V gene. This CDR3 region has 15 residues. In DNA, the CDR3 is TGCGCCAGCAGCCAAGGCTCTACAGGGTACTATGGCTACACCTTC. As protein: CASSQGSTGYYGYTF.

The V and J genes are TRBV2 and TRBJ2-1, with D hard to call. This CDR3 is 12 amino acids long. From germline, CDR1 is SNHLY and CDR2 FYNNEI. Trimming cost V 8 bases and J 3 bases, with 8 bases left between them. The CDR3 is CASVPNYNEQFF. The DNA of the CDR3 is TGTGCCAGCGTTCCGAACTACAATGAGCAGTTCTTC.

CDR3 loop: CSAPGSKGENEQFF. CDR3 nucleotides: TGCAGTGCCCCGGGGAGTAAGGGTGAAAATGAGCAGTTCTTC. This chain links TRBV20-1 with TRBJ2-1; tentative D call: TRBD2 (5 bases). The CDR3 contains 14 residues. Germline CDR1 DFQATT, CDR2 SNEGSKA (reference sequence). V was trimmed by 6 bases and J by 7 bases, leaving 19 bases between them.

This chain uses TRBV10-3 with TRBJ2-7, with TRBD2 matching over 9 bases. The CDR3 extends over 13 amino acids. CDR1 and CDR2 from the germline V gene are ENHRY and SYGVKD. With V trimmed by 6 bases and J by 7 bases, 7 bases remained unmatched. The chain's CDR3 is CAIRVAGVGEQYF. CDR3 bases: TGTGCCATCAGAGTAGCGGGAGTGGGGGAGCAGTACTTC.

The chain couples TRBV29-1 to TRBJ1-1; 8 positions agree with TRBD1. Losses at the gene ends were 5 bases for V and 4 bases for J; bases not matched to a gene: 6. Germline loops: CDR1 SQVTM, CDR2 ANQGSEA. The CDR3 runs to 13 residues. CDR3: CSVRTGTGTEAFF. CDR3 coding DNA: TGCAGCGTTCGGACAGGGACGGGCACTGAAGCTTTCTTT.

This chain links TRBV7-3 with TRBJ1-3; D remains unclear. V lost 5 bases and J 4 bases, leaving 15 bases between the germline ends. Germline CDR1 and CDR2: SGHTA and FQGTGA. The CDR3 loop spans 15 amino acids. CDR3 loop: CASSTSRGSGNTIYF. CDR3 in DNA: TGTGCCAGCAGCACCTCACGCGGATCCGGAAACACCATATATTTT.

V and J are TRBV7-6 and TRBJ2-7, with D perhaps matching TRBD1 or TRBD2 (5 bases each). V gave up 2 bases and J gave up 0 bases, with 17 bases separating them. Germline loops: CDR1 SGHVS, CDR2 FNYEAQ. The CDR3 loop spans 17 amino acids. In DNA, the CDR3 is TGTGCCAGCAGCTTACAATACGGGACCGAAATCTCCTACGAGCAGTACTTC. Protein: CASSLQYGTEISYEQYF.

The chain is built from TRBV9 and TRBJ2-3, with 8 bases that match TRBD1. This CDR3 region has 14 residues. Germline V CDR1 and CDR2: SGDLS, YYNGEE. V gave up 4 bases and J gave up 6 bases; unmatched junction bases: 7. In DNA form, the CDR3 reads TGTGCCAGCAGCCCCGGGACAGGTGGGGATACGCAGTATTTT. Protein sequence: CASSPGTGGDTQYF.

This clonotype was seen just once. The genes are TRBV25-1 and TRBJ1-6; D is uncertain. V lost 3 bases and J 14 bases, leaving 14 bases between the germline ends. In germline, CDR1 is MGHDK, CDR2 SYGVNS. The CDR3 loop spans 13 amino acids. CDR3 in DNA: TGTGCCAGCAGTGACCCTAGCGGGAGGGCCCTCCACTTT. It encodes CASSDPSGRALHF.

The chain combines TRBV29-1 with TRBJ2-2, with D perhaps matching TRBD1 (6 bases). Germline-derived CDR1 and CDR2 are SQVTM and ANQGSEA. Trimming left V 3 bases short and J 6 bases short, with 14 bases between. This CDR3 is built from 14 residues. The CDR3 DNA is TGCAGCGTTGAGGGGCCAGGGGAAGCCGGGGAGCTGTTTTTT. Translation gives CSVEGPGEAGELFF.

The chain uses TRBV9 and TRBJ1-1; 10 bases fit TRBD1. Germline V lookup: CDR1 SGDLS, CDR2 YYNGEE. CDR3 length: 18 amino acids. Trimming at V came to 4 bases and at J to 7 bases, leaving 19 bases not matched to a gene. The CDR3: CASSPRQGASVQGREAFF. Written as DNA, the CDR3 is TGTGCCAGCAGCCCCAGACAGGGGGCGAGTGTGCAGGGCCGTGAAGCTTTCTTT.

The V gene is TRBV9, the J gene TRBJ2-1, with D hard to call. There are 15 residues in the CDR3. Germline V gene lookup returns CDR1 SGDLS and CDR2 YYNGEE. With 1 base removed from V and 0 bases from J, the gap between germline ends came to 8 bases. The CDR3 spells CASSVYGSSYNEQFF. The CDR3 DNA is TGTGCCAGCAGCGTATATGGAAGCTCCTACAATGAGCAGTTCTTC.